Following are 27 T cell receptor beta chains from one sample sequenced in a study of blood T cell repertoires in COVID-19. The assay was immunoSEQ multiplex PCR, and TCRdb's table has in-frame clones only and misses some. The table records 300,000 to 350,000 clones, about nine tenths of them present only once. The specimen sequenced was PBMCs or T cells enriched from blood (not recorded which). The receptors were sampled from a young woman who had recovered from COVID-19.

The V call is TRBV7-2, the J call TRBJ2-3; TRBD1 aligns across 10 bases. The CDR3 totals 15 residues. V lost 3 bases, J lost 6 bases, and 6 bases stayed unmatched. The germline V gene has CDR1 SGHTA and CDR2 FQGNSA. The CDR3 sequence is CASSFDRGPTDTQYF. CDR3 bases: TGTGCCAGCAGCTTTGACAGGGGGCCTACGGATACGCAGTATTTT.

The CDR3 DNA reads TGTGCCAGCAGCTCTCTCCTAGCGGGAGAGGGGGATACGCAGTATTTT. Its translation: CASSSLLAGEGDTQYF. The rearrangement joins TRBV7-9 to TRBJ2-3; 10 positions match TRBD2. The V gene's germline CDR1 is SEHNR and CDR2 FQNEAQ (reference sequence). The CDR3 sequence is 16 residues long. V shed 4 bases, J shed 6 bases, and the junction held 10 bases outside the gene matches.

The chain is built from TRBV5-6 and TRBJ1-2; 7 nucleotides align to TRBD1. The CDR3 spans 16 residues. The germline gives CDR1 SGHDT, CDR2 YYEEEE. The ends lost 0 bases at V and 2 bases at J; junction bases unmatched: 7. The CDR3 DNA follows: TGTGCCAGCAGCTTGGGGGACAGTCGGGCCAACTATGGCTACACCTTC. It specifies CASSLGDSRANYGYTF. The full variable domain, in which reference TRBV5-6 and TRBJ1-2 provide the parts outside the CDR3, is DAGVTQSPTHLIKTRGQQVTLRCSPKSGHDTVSWYQQALGQGPQFIFQYYEEEERQRGNFPDRFSGHQFPNYSSELNVNALLLGDSALYLCASSLGDSRANYGYTFGSGTRLTVV.

This clone was seen a handful of times. The chain couples TRBV3-1 (or the pseudogene TRBV3-2) to TRBJ2-7; 9 bases map to TRBD2. The CDR3 contains 18 residues. Per germline, CDR1 LGHDT and CDR2 YNNKEL (reference sequence). V gave up 4 bases and J gave up 2 bases; unmatched junction bases: 15. The CDR3 DNA reads TGTGCCAGCAGCCCGGGGGGCTATCCAGCGGGGGGTGCCTACGAGCAGTACTTC. This gives the protein CASSPGGYPAGGAYEQYF.

This clone occurred once. The chain is built from TRBV2 and TRBJ2-5, with D tentatively TRBD1 (6 bases). The V end was cut by 5 bases, the J end by 6 bases, with 13 bases between. The CDR3 is 13 residues long. Germline lookup yields CDR1 SNHLY and CDR2 FYNNEI. CDR3 in DNA: TGTGCCAGCAGTCGGACAGAACGTAAGACCCAGTACTTC. Protein sequence: CASSRTERKTQYF.

This rearrangement joins TRBV14 to TRBJ2-7, with 8 positions matching TRBD1. The J segment lost 1 base and the V segment lost 2 bases, leaving 7 bases of the junction unmatched. Germline V gene lookup returns CDR1 SGHDN and CDR2 FVKESK. The CDR3 spans 16 residues. The CDR3 here is CASSQYTGQASYEQYF. CDR3 nucleotides: TGTGCCAGCAGCCAATACACGGGACAGGCTTCCTACGAGCAGTACTTC.

The V and J genes are TRBV5-1 and TRBJ1-2, with 8 positions matching TRBD1. The CDR3 covers 14 residues. Germline CDR1 reads SGHRS; CDR2 reads YFSETQ. J lost 3 bases, V lost 4 bases, and 5 bases had no gene match. As DNA, the CDR3 is TGCGCCAGCAGCCGGGGACAGGCGGACTATGGCTACACCTTC. Its translation: CASSRGQADYGYTF. The full variable domain, rest sourced from reference TRBV5-1 and TRBJ1-2, is KAGVTQTPRYLIKTRGQQVTLSCSPISGHRSVSWYQQTPGQGLQFLFEYFSETQRNKGNFPGRFSGRQFSNSRSEMNVSTLELGDSALYLCASSRGQADYGYTFGSGTRLTVV.

The chain has TRBV5-1 and TRBJ2-3; 15 bases are shared with TRBD2. Trimming at V came to 3 bases and at J to 2 bases, leaving 4 bases not matched to a gene. Germline CDR1 SGHRS, CDR2 YFSETQ. This CDR3 contains 17 residues. The CDR3 bases are TGCGCCAGCAGCTCCTGGACTAGCGGGGGGGACACAGATACGCAGTATTTT. Translation gives CASSSWTSGGDTDTQYF.

This rearrangement joins TRBV19 to TRBJ1-6, with D possibly matching TRBD1 (6 bases). Trimming removed 8 bases at V and 8 bases at J, with 16 bases between. CDR1 LNHDA and CDR2 SQIVND come from the germline V gene (reference sequence). CDR3 length: 14 residues. The CDR3 here is CASQGGIRDSPLHF. CDR3 sequence (DNA): TGTGCCAGTCAAGGGGGTATTAGGGATTCACCCCTCCACTTT. Filled out from reference TRBV19 and TRBJ1-6, the complete variable domain reads DGGITQSPKYLFRKEGQNVTLSCEQNLNHDAMYWYRQDPGQGLRLIYYSQIVNDFQKGDIAEGYSVSREKKESFPLTVTSAQKNPTAFYLCASQGGIRDSPLHFGNGTRLTVT.

This CDR3 is CASSLWAAGNEKLFF. The CDR3 nucleotides read TGTGCCAGCAGCTTATGGGCGGCGGGCAATGAAAAACTGTTTTTT. The J gene is TRBJ1-4, the V gene TRBV7-2, with unresolved D. V was trimmed by 2 bases and J by 5 bases, leaving 12 bases between them. This CDR3 is 15 amino acids long. Germline loops: CDR1 SGHTA, CDR2 FQGNSA.

In regard to this clone: One end of the junction varies from germline; a read error may be responsible. The genes are TRBV11-3 and TRBJ2-2; the D is unclear. Germline V gene sequence: CDR1 SGHNT, CDR2 YENEEA. The CDR3 length is 14 residues. CDR3 nucleotide sequence: TGTGCCAGCAGCTTAACTCGGAACAGCGGGGAGCTGTTTTTT. Protein: CASSLTRNSGELFF.

This clone showed up just once. The chain is built from TRBV28 and TRBJ1-1; 9 nucleotides align to TRBD1. The ends lost 10 bases at V and 7 bases at J; junction bases unmatched: 13. In germline, CDR1 is MDHEN, CDR2 SYDVKM. CDR3 length: 14 residues. The CDR3: CATSGTGTVGEAFF. CDR3 nucleotide sequence: TGTGCCACCTCCGGGACAGGGACTGTAGGTGAAGCTTTCTTT.

The chain recombines TRBV7-9 with TRBJ2-7; weak D call: TRBD1 (8 bases). The V gene lost 4 bases and the J gene lost 4 bases, with 20 bases spanning the gap. Per the germline V gene, CDR1 is SEHNR and CDR2 is FQNEAQ (reference sequence). The CDR3 is made up of 16 amino acids. As DNA, the CDR3 is TGTGCCAGCAGCTCAGGACAGGGACTACTACCGTACGAGCAGTACTTC. This codes for CASSSGQGLLPYEQYF. Complete variable domain (other parts from reference TRBV7-9 and TRBJ2-7): DTGVSQNPRHKITKRGQNVTFRCDPISEHNRLYWYRQTLGQGPEFLTYFQNEAQLEKSRLLSDRFSAERPKGSFSTLEIQRTEQGDSAMYLCASSSGQGLLPYEQYFGPGTRLTVT.

V gene TRBV3-1 (or the pseudogene TRBV3-2) combines with J gene TRBJ1-2; 8 bases map to TRBD1. CDR1 is LGHDT and CDR2 is YNNKEL in the germline V gene (reference sequence). The CDR3 is made up of 18 amino acids. V gave up 0 bases and J gave up 4 bases; unmatched junction bases: 13. In DNA form, the CDR3 reads TGTGCCAGCAGCCAAGAATCCGGTCAGGGGGCAAAGGGCTATGGCTACACCTTC. Translating gives CASSQESGQGAKGYGYTF.

In this sample, this clone turned up a few times. The chain is built from TRBV19 and TRBJ1-2; D might be TRBD1 (5 bases). With 3 bases removed from V and 0 bases from J, the gap between germline ends came to 11 bases. Germline V gene data show CDR1 as LNHDA and CDR2 as SQIVND (reference sequence). The CDR3 covers 15 residues. CDR3 loop: CASSIRQITNYGYTF. In DNA form, the CDR3 reads TGTGCCAGTAGTATCCGACAGATCACTAACTATGGCTACACCTTC. Together with reference TRBV19 and TRBJ1-2, the CDR3 gives the full variable domain: DGGITQSPKYLFRKEGQNVTLSCEQNLNHDAMYWYRQDPGQGLRLIYYSQIVNDFQKGDIAEGYSVSREKKESFPLTVTSAQKNPTAFYLCASSIRQITNYGYTFGSGTRLTVV.

The gene calls are TRBV18 and TRBJ1-1, with D possibly TRBD1 on 6 matching bases. Germline V gene sequence: CDR1 KGHSH, CDR2 LQKENI. Trimming took off 3 bases at V and 1 base at J, with 15 bases between the two ends. The CDR3 spans 16 residues. Here the CDR3 reads CASSPPSQGENTEAFF. DNA of the CDR3: TGTGCCAGCTCACCCCCGTCACAGGGAGAGAACACTGAAGCTTTCTTT.

This chain uses TRBV28 with TRBJ1-1; the D gene is possibly TRBD1 (6 bases). There are 13 residues in the CDR3. Between the trimmed V and J ends, which lost 5 bases and 4 bases, there was a span of 11 bases. Germline CDR1 reads MDHEN; CDR2 reads SYDVKM. The CDR3 here is CASSPIRGTEAFF. CDR3 nucleotide sequence: TGTGCCAGCAGTCCAATCAGGGGCACTGAAGCTTTCTTT.

The rearrangement joins TRBV10-3 to TRBJ1-1; 10 nucleotides match TRBD1. CDR3 length: 14 amino acids. J was trimmed by 6 bases and V by 7 bases; bases with no gene match: 8. Per the germline V gene, CDR1 is ENHRY and CDR2 is SYGVKD. The CDR3 sequence: CAIKGQGLSAEAFF. The CDR3, as DNA: TGTGCCATCAAGGGACAGGGGCTATCGGCTGAAGCTTTCTTT.

This chain uses TRBV6-5 with TRBJ1-1; possibly TRBD1 for D (5 bases). From germline, CDR1 is MNHEY and CDR2 SVGAGI. The CDR3 extends over 14 amino acids. Trimming took 0 bases from V and 1 from J, leaving 6 bases between them. The CDR3 spells CASSYSTANTEAFF. CDR3 nucleotides: TGTGCCAGCAGTTACTCGACAGCGAACACTGAAGCTTTCTTT.

This clone appeared once. The rearrangement links TRBV15 to TRBJ2-5; perhaps TRBD2 as D (6 bases). Trimming shortened V by 2 bases and J by 4 bases, and 14 bases separated the two germline ends. This CDR3 region has 15 residues. CDR1 is LNHNV and CDR2 is YYDKDF in the germline V gene (reference sequence). Here the CDR3 reads CATSRSLGTPETQYF. CDR3 nucleotides: TGTGCCACCAGCAGATCGTTAGGGACTCCAGAGACCCAGTACTTC.

This clone is a singleton in its sample. The chain links TRBV20-1 to TRBJ2-1, with 7 positions matching TRBD2. The CDR3 has 17 amino acids. Germline-derived CDR1 and CDR2 are DFQATT and SNEGSKA (reference sequence). V was pared by 3 bases and J by 0 bases, with 11 bases of the junction left unmatched. CDR3 DNA: TGCAGTGCTAGTACGACCGTAGCGGGCCACTCCTACAATGAGCAGTTCTTC. This codes for CSASTTVAGHSYNEQFF.

This chain connects TRBV5-1 to TRBJ2-7, with D maybe TRBD1 (6 bases). The CDR3 totals 17 residues. V lost 3 bases and J lost 2, with 21 bases in between. Germline V gene sequence: CDR1 SGHRS, CDR2 YFSETQ. Here the CDR3 reads CASSSILPGTSAYEQYF. CDR3 nucleotides: TGCGCCAGCAGCTCGATCCTTCCCGGGACAAGTGCCTACGAGCAGTACTTC.

The chain couples TRBV29-1 to TRBJ1-2; D is possibly TRBD1 (6 bases). Between the trimmed V and J ends, which lost 3 bases and 7 bases, there was a span of 9 bases. The CDR3 is 11 amino acids. Germline assignment: CDR1 SQVTM and CDR2 ANQGSEA. CDR3 nucleotides: TGCAGCGTTGAGGGGGCGAGTGGCTACACCTTC. It codes for CSVEGASGYTF.

This CDR3 reads CAISESLPGQDGYTF. The DNA for the CDR3 is TGTGCCATCAGTGAGTCGTTACCGGGACAGGATGGCTACACCTTC. The chain employs TRBV10-3 and TRBJ1-2; TRBD1 matches at 8 bases. V was pared by 0 bases and J by 6 bases, with 6 bases of the junction left unmatched. Germline CDR1 ENHRY, CDR2 SYGVKD. The CDR3 spans 15 residues.

This clone was seen a single time. The chain uses TRBV11-3 and TRBJ2-2, with 7 bases lining up with TRBD1. The CDR3 runs to 13 residues. The ends lost 6 bases at V and 4 bases at J; junction bases unmatched: 2. Germline V gene lookup returns CDR1 SGHNT and CDR2 YENEEA. The CDR3 is CASSPGGTGELFF. The CDR3 nucleotides are TGTGCCAGCAGTCCAGGGGGCACCGGGGAGCTGTTTTTT.

This chain connects TRBV7-2 to TRBJ2-5, with 9 bases that match TRBD2. J gave up 4 bases and V 0 bases, and 6 bases lay outside the gene matches. There are 16 residues in the CDR3. From germline, CDR1 is SGHTA and CDR2 FQGNSA. CDR3 loop: CASSLALAGLSETQYF. DNA for the CDR3: TGTGCCAGCAGCTTAGCGCTAGCGGGGCTTTCAGAGACCCAGTACTTC.

This chain connects TRBV11-2 to TRBJ1-2; 9 bases align to TRBD1. Germline V lookup: CDR1 SGHAT, CDR2 FQNNGV. V lost 1 base to trimming and J lost 8 bases; unmatched junction nucleotides: 11. This CDR3 comprises 16 residues. As DNA, the CDR3 is TGTGCCAGCAGCTTAGTCGGGGCGGGACAGGGCGCGGGCTACACCTTC. This encodes CASSLVGAGQGAGYTF.